A selection of T cell receptor beta chains follows, all from one sample in a study of T cell repertoires in cytomegalovirus infection. MiXCR, run by TCRdb on the reads, gives a single entry per CDR3 protein. Among hundreds of thousands of distinct CDR3 sequences listed, about 42% were seen once. Antigens of these TCRs are unknown. The sequencing used cultured PBMCs, collected from culture after CMV antigen stimulation. Every receptor here comes from a human donor in good health (CMV status not recorded). Some clones in this sample may be carry-over from other donors' samples. Both conserved end residues are trimmed from each CDR3. Fields, in order: CDR3 length, V gene, J gene, CDR3 protein.

length: 13; V: TRBV12-3/TRBV12-4; J: TRBJ2-1; CDR3: ASSLPKAVYNEQF
length: 12; V: TRBV28; J: TRBJ1-2; CDR3: ASSKDRVHYGYT
length: 13; V: TRBV7-2; J: TRBJ2-4; CDR3: ASSLAGLEENIQY
length: 12; V: TRBV10-3; J: TRBJ1-1; CDR3: AISLSGTGIFVF
length: 11; V: TRBV7-2; J: TRBJ2-7; CDR3: ASSLTGDYEQY
length: 12; V: TRBV6-6; J: TRBJ2-3; CDR3: AAASGLAPDTQY
length: 14; V: TRBV19; J: TRBJ1-5; CDR3: ASSIRTTGIGQPQH
length: 13; V: TRBV24-1; J: TRBJ2-5; CDR3: ATSAQAGGQETQY
length: 14; V: TRBV7-9; J: TRBJ2-2; CDR3: ASSFEQITNTGELF
length: 12; V: TRBV4-2; J: TRBJ2-3; CDR3: ASSQDEALDTQY
length: 12; V: TRBV7-2; J: TRBJ2-4; CDR3: ASSLRGIQNIQY
length: 13; V: TRBV7-4; J: TRBJ1-5; CDR3: ASSLRQGLCQPQH
length: 12; V: TRBV7-3; J: TRBJ2-7; CDR3: ASSLEDRGLEQY
length: 15; V: TRBV11-1; J: TRBJ1-4; CDR3: ASSTRDIRATNEKLF